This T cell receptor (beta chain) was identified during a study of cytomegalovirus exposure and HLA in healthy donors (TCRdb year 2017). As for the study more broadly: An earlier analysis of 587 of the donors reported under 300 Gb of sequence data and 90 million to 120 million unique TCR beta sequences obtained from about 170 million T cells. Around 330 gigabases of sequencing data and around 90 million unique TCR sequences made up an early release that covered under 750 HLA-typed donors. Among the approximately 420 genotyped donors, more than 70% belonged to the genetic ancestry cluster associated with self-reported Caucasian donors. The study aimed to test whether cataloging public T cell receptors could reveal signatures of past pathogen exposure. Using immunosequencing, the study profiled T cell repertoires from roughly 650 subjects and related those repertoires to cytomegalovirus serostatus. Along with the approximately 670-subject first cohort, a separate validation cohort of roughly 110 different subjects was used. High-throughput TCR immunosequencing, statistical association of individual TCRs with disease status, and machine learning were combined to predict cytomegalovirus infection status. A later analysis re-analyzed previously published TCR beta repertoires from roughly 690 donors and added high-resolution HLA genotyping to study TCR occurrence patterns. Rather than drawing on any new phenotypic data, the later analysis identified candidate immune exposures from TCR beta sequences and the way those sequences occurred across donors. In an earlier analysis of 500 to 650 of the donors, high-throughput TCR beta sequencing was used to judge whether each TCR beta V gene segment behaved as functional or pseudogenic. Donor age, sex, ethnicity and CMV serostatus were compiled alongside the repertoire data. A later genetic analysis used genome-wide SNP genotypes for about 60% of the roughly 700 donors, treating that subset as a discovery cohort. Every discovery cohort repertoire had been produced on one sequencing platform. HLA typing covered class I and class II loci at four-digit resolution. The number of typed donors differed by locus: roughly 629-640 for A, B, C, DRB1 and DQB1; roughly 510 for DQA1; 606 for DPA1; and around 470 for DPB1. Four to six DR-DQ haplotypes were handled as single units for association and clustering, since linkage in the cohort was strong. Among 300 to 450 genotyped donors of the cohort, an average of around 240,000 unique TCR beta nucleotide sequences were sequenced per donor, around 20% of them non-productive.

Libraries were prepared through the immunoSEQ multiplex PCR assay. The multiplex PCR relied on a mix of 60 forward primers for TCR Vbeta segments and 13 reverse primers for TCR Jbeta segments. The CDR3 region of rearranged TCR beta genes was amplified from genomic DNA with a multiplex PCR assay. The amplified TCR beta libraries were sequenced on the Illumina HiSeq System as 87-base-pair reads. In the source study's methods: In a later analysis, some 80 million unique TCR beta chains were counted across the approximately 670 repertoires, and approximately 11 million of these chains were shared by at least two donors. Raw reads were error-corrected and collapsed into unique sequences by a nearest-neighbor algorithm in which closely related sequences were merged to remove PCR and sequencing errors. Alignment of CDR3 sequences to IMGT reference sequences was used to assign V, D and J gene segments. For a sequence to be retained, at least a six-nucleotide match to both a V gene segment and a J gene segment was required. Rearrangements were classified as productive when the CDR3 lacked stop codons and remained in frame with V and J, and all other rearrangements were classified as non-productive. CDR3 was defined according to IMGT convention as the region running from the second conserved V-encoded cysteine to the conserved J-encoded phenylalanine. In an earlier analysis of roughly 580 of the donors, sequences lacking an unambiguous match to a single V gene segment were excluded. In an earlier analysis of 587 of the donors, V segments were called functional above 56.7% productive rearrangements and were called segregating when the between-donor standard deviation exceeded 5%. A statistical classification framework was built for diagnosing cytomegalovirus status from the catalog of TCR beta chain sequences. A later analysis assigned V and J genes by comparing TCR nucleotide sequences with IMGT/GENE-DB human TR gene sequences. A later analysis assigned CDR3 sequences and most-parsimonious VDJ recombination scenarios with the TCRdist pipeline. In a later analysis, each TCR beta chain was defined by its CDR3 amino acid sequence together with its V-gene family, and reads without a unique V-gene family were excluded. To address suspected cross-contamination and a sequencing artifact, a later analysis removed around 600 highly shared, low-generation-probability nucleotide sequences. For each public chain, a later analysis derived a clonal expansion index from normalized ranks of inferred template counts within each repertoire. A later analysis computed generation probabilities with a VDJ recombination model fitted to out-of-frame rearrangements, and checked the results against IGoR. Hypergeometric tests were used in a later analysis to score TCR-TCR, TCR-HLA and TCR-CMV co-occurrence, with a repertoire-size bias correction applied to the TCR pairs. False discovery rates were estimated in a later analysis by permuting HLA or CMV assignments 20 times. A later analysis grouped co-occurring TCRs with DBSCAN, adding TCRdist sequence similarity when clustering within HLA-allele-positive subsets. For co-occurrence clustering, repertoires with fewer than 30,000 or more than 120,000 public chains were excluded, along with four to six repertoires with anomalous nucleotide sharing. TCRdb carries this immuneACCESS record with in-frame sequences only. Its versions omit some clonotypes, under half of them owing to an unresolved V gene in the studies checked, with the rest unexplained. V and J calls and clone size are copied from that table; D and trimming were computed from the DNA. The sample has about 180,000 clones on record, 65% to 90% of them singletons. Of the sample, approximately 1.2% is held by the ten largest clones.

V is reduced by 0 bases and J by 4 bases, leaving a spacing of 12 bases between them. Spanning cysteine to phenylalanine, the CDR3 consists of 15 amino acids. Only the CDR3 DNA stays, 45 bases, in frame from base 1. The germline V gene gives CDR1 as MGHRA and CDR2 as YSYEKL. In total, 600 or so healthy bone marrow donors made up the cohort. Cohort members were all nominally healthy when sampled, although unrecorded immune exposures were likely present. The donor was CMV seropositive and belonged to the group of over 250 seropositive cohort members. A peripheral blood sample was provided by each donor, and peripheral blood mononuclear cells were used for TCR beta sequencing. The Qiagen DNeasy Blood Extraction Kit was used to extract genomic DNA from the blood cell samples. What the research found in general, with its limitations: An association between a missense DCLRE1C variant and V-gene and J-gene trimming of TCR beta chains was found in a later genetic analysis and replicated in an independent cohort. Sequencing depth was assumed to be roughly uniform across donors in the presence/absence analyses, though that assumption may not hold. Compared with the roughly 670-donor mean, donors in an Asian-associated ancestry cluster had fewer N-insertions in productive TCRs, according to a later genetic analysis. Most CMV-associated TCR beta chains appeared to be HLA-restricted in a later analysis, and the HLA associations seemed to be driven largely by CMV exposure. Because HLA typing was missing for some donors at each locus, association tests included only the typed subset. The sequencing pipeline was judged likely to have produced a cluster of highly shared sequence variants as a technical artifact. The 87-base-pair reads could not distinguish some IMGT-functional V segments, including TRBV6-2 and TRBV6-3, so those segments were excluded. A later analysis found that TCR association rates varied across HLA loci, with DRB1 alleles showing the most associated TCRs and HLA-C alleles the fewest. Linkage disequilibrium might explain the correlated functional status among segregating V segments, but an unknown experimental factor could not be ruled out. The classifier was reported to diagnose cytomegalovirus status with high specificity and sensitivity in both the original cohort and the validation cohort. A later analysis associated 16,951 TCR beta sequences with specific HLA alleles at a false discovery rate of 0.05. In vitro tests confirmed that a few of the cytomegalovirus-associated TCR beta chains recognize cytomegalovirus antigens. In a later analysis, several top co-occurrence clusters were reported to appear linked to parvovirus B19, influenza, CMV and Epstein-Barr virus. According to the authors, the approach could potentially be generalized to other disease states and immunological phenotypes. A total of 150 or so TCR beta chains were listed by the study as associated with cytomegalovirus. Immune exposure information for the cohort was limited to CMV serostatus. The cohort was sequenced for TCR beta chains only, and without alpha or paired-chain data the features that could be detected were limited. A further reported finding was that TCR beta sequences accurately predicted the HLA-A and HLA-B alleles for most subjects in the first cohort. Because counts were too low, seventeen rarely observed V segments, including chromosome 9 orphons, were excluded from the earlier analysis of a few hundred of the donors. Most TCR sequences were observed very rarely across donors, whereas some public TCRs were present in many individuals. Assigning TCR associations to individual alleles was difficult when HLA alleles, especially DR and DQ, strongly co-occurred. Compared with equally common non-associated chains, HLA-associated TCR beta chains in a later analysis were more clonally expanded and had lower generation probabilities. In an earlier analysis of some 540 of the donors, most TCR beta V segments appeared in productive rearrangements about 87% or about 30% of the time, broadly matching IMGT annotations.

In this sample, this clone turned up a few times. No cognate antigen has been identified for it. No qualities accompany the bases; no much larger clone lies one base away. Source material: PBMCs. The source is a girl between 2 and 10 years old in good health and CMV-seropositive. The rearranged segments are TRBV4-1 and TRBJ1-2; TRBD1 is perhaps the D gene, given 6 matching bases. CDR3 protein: CASSQDPQGIYGYTF. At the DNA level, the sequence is TGCGCCAGCAGCCAAGATCCGCAGGGGATCTATGGCTACACCTTC.